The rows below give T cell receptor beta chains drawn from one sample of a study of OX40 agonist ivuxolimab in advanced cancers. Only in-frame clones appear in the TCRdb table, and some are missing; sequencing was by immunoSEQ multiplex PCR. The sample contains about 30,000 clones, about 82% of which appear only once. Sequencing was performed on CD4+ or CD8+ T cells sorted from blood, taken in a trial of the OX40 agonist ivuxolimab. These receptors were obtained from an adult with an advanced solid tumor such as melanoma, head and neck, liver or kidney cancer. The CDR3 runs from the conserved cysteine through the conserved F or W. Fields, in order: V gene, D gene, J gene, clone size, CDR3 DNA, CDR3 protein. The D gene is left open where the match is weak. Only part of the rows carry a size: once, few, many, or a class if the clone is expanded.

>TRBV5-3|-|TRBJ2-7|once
TGTGCCAGAAACCCTGGGGATAGGGCTAAAGGGCAGTACTTC
CARNPGDRAKGQYF
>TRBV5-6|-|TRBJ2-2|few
TGTGCCAGCAGCTTGATCAGGGATCCCACCGGGGAGCTGTTTTTT
CASSLIRDPTGELFF
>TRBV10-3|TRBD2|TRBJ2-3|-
TGTGCCACTACTAGCGGGAGGGCCACAGATACGCAGTATTTT
CATTSGRATDTQYF
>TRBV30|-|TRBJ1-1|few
TGTGCCTGGAGAGCGGGGGGCACTGAAGCTTTCTTT
CAWRAGGTEAFF
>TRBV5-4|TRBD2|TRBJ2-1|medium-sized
TGTGCCAGCAGCGCCGGGGGGATTCTGGTATCCTACAATGAGCAGTTCTTC
CASSAGGILVSYNEQFF
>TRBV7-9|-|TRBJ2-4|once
TGTGCCAGCAGCTCCCCCCTTCAGACAGCGGATGGGAACATTCAGTACTTC
CASSSPLQTADGNIQYF
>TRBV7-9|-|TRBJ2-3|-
TGTGCCAGCAGCCCACCAAGCACAGATACGCAGTATTTT
CASSPPSTDTQYF
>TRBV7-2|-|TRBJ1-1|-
TGTGCCAGCAGCTTAGGCAGGGCGGGTACTGAAGCTTTCTTT
CASSLGRAGTEAFF
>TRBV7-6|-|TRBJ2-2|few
TGTGCCAGCAGGTCCAGTGCGGGTGCGACCGGGGAGCTGTTTTTT
CASRSSAGATGELFF
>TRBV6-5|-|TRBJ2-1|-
TGTGCCAGCAGTTACGGAACTACTAGCAATGAGCAGTTCTTC
CASSYGTTSNEQFF
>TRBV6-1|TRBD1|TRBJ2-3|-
TGTGCCAGCAGTGAAGCCACAGGGGGCTACACAGATACGCAGTATTTT
CASSEATGGYTDTQYF
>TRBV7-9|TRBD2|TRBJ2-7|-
TGTGCCAGCAGCCGGGACTACAACGAGCAGTACTTC
CASSRDYNEQYF
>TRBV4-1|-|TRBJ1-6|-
TGCGCCAGCAGCCAAGATCCCCCCGCATTTTCACCCCTCCACTTT
CASSQDPPAFSPLHF
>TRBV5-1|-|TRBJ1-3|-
TGCGCCAGCAGCTTGGGAATCCGGGACAAACATGGAAACACCATATATTTT
CASSLGIRDKHGNTIYF
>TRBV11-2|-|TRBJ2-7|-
TGTGCCAGCAGCTTATCTAGTGTGACCTACGAGCAGTACTTC
CASSLSSVTYEQYF
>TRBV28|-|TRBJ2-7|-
TGTGCCAGCAGTTTGGGGGTCCTCGGCGAAGGCGAGCAGTACTTC
CASSLGVLGEGEQYF
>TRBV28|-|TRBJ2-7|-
TGTGCCAGCAGCCGGGACCGACACCCCTACGAGCAGTACTTC
CASSRDRHPYEQYF
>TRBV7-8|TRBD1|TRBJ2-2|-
TGTGCCAGCAGCTACTATATGCCCCCGGGACAGGGAGAAAACACCGGGGAGCTGTTTTTT
CASSYYMPPGQGENTGELFF
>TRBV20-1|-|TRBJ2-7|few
TGCAGTGCTAGAGCGGAGCGCGAGCAGTACTTC
CSARAEREQYF
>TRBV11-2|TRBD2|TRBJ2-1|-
TGTGCCAGCAGCCTCGTCCTAGCGGGAGGTGCCTACAATGAGCAGTTCTTC
CASSLVLAGGAYNEQFF
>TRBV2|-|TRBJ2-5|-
TGTGCCAGCAGCGCTGGGGTTCTCGAGACCCAGTACTTC
CASSAGVLETQYF
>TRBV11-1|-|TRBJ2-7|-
TGTGCCAGCAGCTTAGAGGTGAGCGCAAGCTCCTACGAGCAGTACTTC
CASSLEVSASSYEQYF
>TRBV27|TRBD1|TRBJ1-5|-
TGTGCCAGCAATGGGACAGGGATACGCAATCAGCCCCAGCATTTT
CASNGTGIRNQPQHF
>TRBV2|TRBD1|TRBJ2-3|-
TGTGCCAGCAGTACCGGGACAGGCACAGATACGCAGTATTTT
CASSTGTGTDTQYF
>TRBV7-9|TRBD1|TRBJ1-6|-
TGTGCCAGCAGCCCACAGGGGGCTAATTCACCCCTCCACTTT
CASSPQGANSPLHF
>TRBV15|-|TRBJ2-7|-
TGTGCCACCAGCAGTCCTCCCGAGGGGGAGTACGAGCAGTACTTC
CATSSPPEGEYEQYF
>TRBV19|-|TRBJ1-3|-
TGTGCCAGTAATCCAGGGCTGAACTCTGGAAACACCATATATTTT
CASNPGLNSGNTIYF
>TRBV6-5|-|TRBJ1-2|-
TGTGCCAGCAGTTACTATGACAGGTTGGATGGCTACACCTTC
CASSYYDRLDGYTF
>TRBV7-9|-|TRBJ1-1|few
TGTGCCAGCAGCCGAAATACAGGGACTGAAGCTTTCTTT
CASSRNTGTEAFF
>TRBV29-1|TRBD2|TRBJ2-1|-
TGCAGCGTTGAAGATCTGGTAGCGGGAGGGTTCTTC
CSVEDLVAGGFF
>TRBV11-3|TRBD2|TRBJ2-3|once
TGTGCCAGCAGCCGTAGCGGGAGGGCCCGGGAAGATACGCAGTATTTT
CASSRSGRAREDTQYF
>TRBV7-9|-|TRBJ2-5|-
TGTGCCAGCAGACAGGGAATGGAGACCCAGTACTTC
CASRQGMETQYF
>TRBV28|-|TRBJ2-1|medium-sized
TGTGCCAGCAGTTTATCCATCAGCTCCTACAATGAGCAGTTCTTC
CASSLSISSYNEQFF
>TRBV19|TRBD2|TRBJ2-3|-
TGTGCCAGTAGTATTTGGGGACTAGTCACAGATACGCAGTATTTT
CASSIWGLVTDTQYF
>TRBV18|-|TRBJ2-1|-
TGTGCCAGCTCACCAGTCCCCTTGACTAGCTACAATGAGCAGTTCTTC
CASSPVPLTSYNEQFF
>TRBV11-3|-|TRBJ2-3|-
TGTGCCAGCAGGACCCAGGAGGGCGGAAGCACAGATACGCAGTATTTT
CASRTQEGGSTDTQYF
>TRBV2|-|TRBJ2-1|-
TGTGTCAGCAGTGAAGGTATAGCGATCTACAATGAGCAGTTCTTC
CVSSEGIAIYNEQFF
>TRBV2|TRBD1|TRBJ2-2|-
TGTGCCAGCAGTGGTACAGTCGAAGGGGGCGCAGGCACCGGGGAGCTGTTTTTT
CASSGTVEGGAGTGELFF
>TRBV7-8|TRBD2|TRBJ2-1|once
TGTGCCAGCAGCCAACCGGGACTAGCGGGCCACAATGAGCAGTTCTTC
CASSQPGLAGHNEQFF
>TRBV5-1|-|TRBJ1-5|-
TGCGCCAGCAGCCGCACGGGCAGGGCCCATTTTCAGCCCCAGCATTTT
CASSRTGRAHFQPQHF
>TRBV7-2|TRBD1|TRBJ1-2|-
TGTGCCAGCAGCTTAGTATCGACAGGGGGCCTTGGCTACACCTTC
CASSLVSTGGLGYTF
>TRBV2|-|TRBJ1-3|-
TGTGCCAGCAAACAGGGCATCTCTGGAAACACCATATATTTT
CASKQGISGNTIYF
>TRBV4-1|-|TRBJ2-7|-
TGCGCCAGCAGCCAAACCACGGGAGACTCCTACGAGCAGTACTTC
CASSQTTGDSYEQYF
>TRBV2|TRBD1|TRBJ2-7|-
TGTGCCAGCAGTGATCTGGCAGGGGGCGTCGACGAGCAGTACTTC
CASSDLAGGVDEQYF
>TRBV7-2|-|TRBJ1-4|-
TGTGCCAGCAGCCTAACCGGGGGAAGGAGTGAAAAACTGTTTTTT
CASSLTGGRSEKLFF
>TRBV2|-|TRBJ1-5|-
TGTGCCAGCAGTGACTTCACAGGGAATCAGCCCCAGCATTTT
CASSDFTGNQPQHF
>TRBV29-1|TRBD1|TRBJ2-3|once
TGCAGCGCCGCGAACCGGGACAGCTGGGATACGCAGTATTTT
CSAANRDSWDTQYF
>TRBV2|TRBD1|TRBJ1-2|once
TGTGCCAGCAGCCTACAGGGGAACTATGGCTACACCTTC
CASSLQGNYGYTF
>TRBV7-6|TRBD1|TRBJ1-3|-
TGTGCCAGCAGCTTAGACAGGGGTGGAAACACCATATATTTT
CASSLDRGGNTIYF
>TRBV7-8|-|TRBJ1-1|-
TGTGCCAGCAGCTCCAGGGGACTGAACACTGAAGCTTTCTTT
CASSSRGLNTEAFF
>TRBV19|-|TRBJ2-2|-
TGTGCCAGTAGTATAGGGAACACCGGGGAGCTGTTTTTT
CASSIGNTGELFF
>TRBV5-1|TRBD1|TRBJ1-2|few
TGCGCCAGCAGCTGGACAGGGGGGAACTATGGCTACACCTTC
CASSWTGGNYGYTF
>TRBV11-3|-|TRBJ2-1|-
TGTGCCAGCAGCTTGGTTCTCTACAATGAGCAGTTCTTC
CASSLVLYNEQFF
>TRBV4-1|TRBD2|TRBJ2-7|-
TGCGCCAGCAGCCAAGGGACTAGCGGACCCTACGAGCAGTACTTC
CASSQGTSGPYEQYF
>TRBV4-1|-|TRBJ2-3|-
TGCGCCAGCAGCCCCACAGGGTACACAGATACGCAGTATTTT
CASSPTGYTDTQYF
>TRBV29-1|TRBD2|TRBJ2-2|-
TGCAGCGTCATAGGACTAGCGGGAAACACCGGGGAGCTGTTTTTT
CSVIGLAGNTGELFF
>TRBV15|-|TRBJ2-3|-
TGTGCCACCAGCAGAGATTTGCTGAGGACGCAGTATTTT
CATSRDLLRTQYF
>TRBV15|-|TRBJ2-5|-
TGTGCCACCAGCAGGGGGGGACAATCCCAAGAGACCCAGTACTTC
CATSRGGQSQETQYF
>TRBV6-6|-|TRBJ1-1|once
TGTGCCAGCAGGCCAGGGGCGGAAGCTTTCTTT
CASRPGAEAFF